Sequencing of this T cell receptor (beta chain) was carried out in a study of CD8+CD57+ T cells in acquired aplastic anemia. Study details: An average of roughly 2.9 ug of DNA was obtained from sorted CD4+ and CD8+ cells. Study conclusions and caveats: Patients and healthy controls showed no significant CD8+ Simpson's diversity difference. Nearly 30 was the count of CD8+ CDR3 sequences that patients shared with controls.

There are 14 residues in the CDR3. The germline V gene encodes CDR1 SQVTM and CDR2 ANQGSEA. V was cut by 4 bases and J by 1 base, with 13 bases left in between. This clonotype occurred many times. Its cognate antigen is unknown. Investigators profiled TCR beta VDJ and CDR3 from genomic DNA template. TCRdb passed the reads through MiXCR, listing each CDR3 protein once. The sample has around 250,000 distinct CDR3 sequences, approximately 55% seen once; the top ten hold approximately 8%. This rearrangement joins TRBV29-1 to TRBJ2-5, with no clear D. The sequence came from a human donor with severe aplastic anemia or a healthy control (not recorded which). Source material: sorted CD4+, CD8+, or CD8+CD57+ T cells (not recorded which) from PBMCs. This CDR3 reads CSVGARALQETQYF. The CDR3 DNA reads TGCAGCGTTGGTGCAAGGGCCCTCCAAGAGACCCAGTACTTC. The variable domain in full, with the rest retrieved from reference TRBV29-1 and TRBJ2-5, is SAVISQKPSRDICQRGTSLTIQCQVDSQVTMMFWYRQQPGQSLTLIATANQGSEATYESGFVIDKFPISRPNLTFSTLTVSNMSPEDSSIYLCSVGARALQETQYFGPGTRLLVL.